Listed here are 20 T cell receptor beta chains from one sample, sequenced in a study of T-cell reconstitution after alpha-beta-depleted transplantation in children. As it was prepared, the TCRbeta library received unique molecular identifiers. TCRdb used MiXCR to reprocess the PCR reads, holding one entry per CDR3 protein. The sample lists fewer than 700,000 distinct CDR3 sequences; 10% to 15% were seen once. Source: PBMCs, mostly from graft donor cells, taken 360 days after TCRalphabeta/CD19-depleted stem cell transplant. These receptors were obtained from a male patient between 5 and 17 years old who had a stem cell transplant for acute myeloid leukemia, so the T cells may come from the graft donor.

This clonotype came up a few times. This chain connects TRBV28 to TRBJ2-5; 9 nucleotides match TRBD1. V lost 5 bases to trimming and J lost 4 bases; unmatched junction nucleotides: 5. CDR3 length: 14 amino acids. Per germline, CDR1 MDHEN and CDR2 SYDVKM. The CDR3 region is CASSPGTGSETQYF. Written as DNA, the CDR3 is TGTGCCAGCAGTCCAGGGACAGGGTCAGAGACCCAGTACTTC.

This clonotype showed up just a few times. The chain uses TRBV7-6 and TRBJ2-1; perhaps TRBD2 as D (5 bases). In germline, CDR1 is SGHVS, CDR2 FNYEAQ. Trimming left V 5 bases short and J 0 bases short, with 11 bases between. This CDR3 contains 15 residues. This chain's CDR3 is CASSRRTGSYNEQFF. DNA of the CDR3: TGTGCCAGCAGCCGGAGGACCGGCTCCTACAATGAGCAGTTCTTC.

A few counts support this clonotype. V usage is TRBV15 and J usage is TRBJ2-3; D unresolved. The CDR3 sequence is 14 residues long. V lost 1 base and J 4 bases, leaving 9 bases between the germline ends. Germline values: CDR1 LNHNV, CDR2 YYDKDF (reference sequence). This CDR3 reads CATSRGGSPDTQYF. The CDR3 DNA reads TGTGCCACCAGCAGAGGGGGTAGCCCAGATACGCAGTATTTT.

The rearrangement links TRBV9 to TRBJ2-2; possibly TRBD2 for D (5 bases). With 4 bases removed from V and 7 bases from J, the gap between germline ends came to 11 bases. Per germline, CDR1 SGDLS and CDR2 YYNGEE. This CDR3 comprises 13 residues. The CDR3 loop is CASSYGNGGELFF. CDR3 bases: TGTGCCAGCAGCTACGGGAACGGCGGGGAGCTGTTTTTT.

This clonotype was counted between two and nine times. J is TRBJ1-2 and V is TRBV28; a weak D match, TRBD1 (5 bases). There are 14 residues in the CDR3. In germline, CDR1 is MDHEN, CDR2 SYDVKM. V lost 6 bases to trimming and J lost 5 bases, with 16 bases between them. The CDR3 region is CASRLGTLSYGYTF. For the CDR3, the DNA is TGTGCCAGCAGACTCGGGACTCTCTCTTATGGCTACACCTTC.

This clonotype was recorded once. A single base separates this from a much larger clone, so it may be a read error. This rearrangement joins TRBV28 to TRBJ2-4; the D gene is possibly TRBD2 (6 bases). The CDR3 spans 12 residues. V was shortened by 3 bases and J by 6 bases, with 6 bases between the two germline ends. The germline V gene has CDR1 MDHEN and CDR2 SYDVKM. The CDR3 coding sequence is TGTGCCAGCAGTTTCGGGGGAAACATTCAGTACTTC. This gives the protein CASSFGGNIQYF. Drawing the rest from reference TRBV28 and TRBJ2-4, the complete variable domain is DVKVTQSSRYLVKRTGEKVFLECVQDMDHENMFWYRQDPGLGLRLIYFSYDVKMKEKGDIPEGYSVSREKKERFSLILESASTNQTSMYLCASSFGGNIQYFGAGTRLSVL.

The V and J genes are TRBV20-1 and TRBJ2-1; TRBD2 agrees at 7 bases. The J segment lost 4 bases and the V segment lost 0 bases, leaving 6 bases of the junction unmatched. Germline CDR1 is DFQATT and CDR2 is SNEGSKA (reference sequence). The CDR3 spans 15 residues. CDR3 bases: TGCAGTGCTAGAGATAACAGCGGGACTTACAATGAGCAGTTCTTC. Translation gives CSARDNSGTYNEQFF.

In this sample, this clonotype turned up a few times. The chain couples TRBV4-2 to TRBJ2-7; 7 nucleotides agree with TRBD2. V gave up 0 bases and J gave up 3 bases; unmatched junction bases: 8. Germline values: CDR1 LGHNA, CDR2 YNFKEQ. CDR3 length equals 16 residues. The chain's CDR3 is CASSQDQAGENYEQYF. Written as DNA, the CDR3 is TGTGCCAGCAGCCAAGATCAGGCGGGAGAGAACTACGAGCAGTACTTC.

This clonotype was seen a few times. The gene calls are TRBV29-1 and TRBJ2-3; D is undetermined. Per the germline V gene, CDR1 is SQVTM and CDR2 is ANQGSEA. Trimming removed 5 bases from V and 1 base from J, with 13 bases in between. CDR3 length: 14 residues. CDR3 protein: CSVKVARGTDTQYF. The DNA of the CDR3 is TGCAGCGTTAAGGTAGCTAGAGGCACAGATACGCAGTATTTT.

This clonotype showed up just a few times. The DNA for the CDR3 is TGTGCCAGCAGCTTAGTTCCTAGCGGGAGGTTGCAAGAGACCCAGTACTTC. It codes for CASSLVPSGRLQETQYF. V and J are TRBV7-2 and TRBJ2-5; 11 bases fit TRBD2. CDR3 length: 17 residues. Losses at the gene ends were 1 base for V and 2 bases for J; bases not matched to a gene: 6. Germline V CDR1 and CDR2: SGHTA, FQGNSA.

The V call is TRBV29-1, the J call TRBJ2-3; D is possibly TRBD2 (6 bases). The germline V and J ends were trimmed by 7 bases and 5 bases, with 7 bases remaining between them. The CDR3 has 10 residues. Germline CDR1 reads SQVTM; CDR2 reads ANQGSEA. CDR3 DNA sequence: TGCAGCGCGGGACTAGATACGCAGTATTTT. It encodes CSAGLDTQYF.

This chain connects TRBV5-1 to TRBJ2-7, with 7 bases lining up with TRBD1. Trimming at V came to 7 bases and at J to 1 base, leaving 8 bases not matched to a gene. The CDR3 contains 14 residues. Germline V gene lookup returns CDR1 SGHRS and CDR2 YFSETQ. The CDR3 sequence: CASSGTGESYEQYF. The CDR3 DNA sequence: TGCGCCAGCTCCGGAACAGGGGAATCCTACGAGCAGTACTTC. Based on the CDR3 plus reference TRBV5-1 and TRBJ2-7, the full variable domain is KAGVTQTPRYLIKTRGQQVTLSCSPISGHRSVSWYQQTPGQGLQFLFEYFSETQRNKGNFPGRFSGRQFSNSRSEMNVSTLELGDSALYLCASSGTGESYEQYFGPGTRLTVT.

This clonotype was seen more than once but under ten times. The CDR3 nucleotides read TGTGCCACCAGCAGAGGTAGTTTGAACAATGAGCAGTTCTTC. This gives the protein CATSRGSLNNEQFF. J is TRBJ2-1 and V is TRBV15, with no clear D. Germline CDR1 reads LNHNV; CDR2 reads YYDKDF (reference sequence). The CDR3 has 14 amino acids. V was clipped by 1 base and J by 5 bases, with 9 bases between them.

This clonotype was observed at least ten times. The chain is built from TRBV5-6 and TRBJ2-1; D is perhaps TRBD1 (6 bases). Germline V lookup: CDR1 SGHDT, CDR2 YYEEEE. The V gene lost 2 bases and the J gene lost 4 bases, with 13 bases spanning the gap. This CDR3 is built from 15 residues. The CDR3 spells CASSFMGTSYNEQFF. The CDR3 nucleotides are TGTGCCAGCAGCTTTATGGGGACAAGTTACAATGAGCAGTTCTTC.

The V and J genes are TRBV4-3 and TRBJ2-1; 8 bases agree with TRBD2. V dropped 0 bases and J dropped 4; count of bases not matched to a gene: 8. In germline, CDR1 is LGHNA, CDR2 YSLEER. The CDR3 runs to 17 residues. The CDR3 region has the DNA TGCGCCAGCAGCCAAGATCCGGGGGGGGTGAGGTACAATGAGCAGTTCTTC. It yields the protein CASSQDPGGVRYNEQFF.

This clonotype was seen more than once but under ten times. CDR3 coding DNA: TGTGCCAGCAGCCAACATTGGGCGAGGACGGGACCTTTGACCCAGTACTTC. Amino acids: CASSQHWARTGPLTQYF. The chain is built from TRBV4-2 and TRBJ2-5; D is perhaps TRBD1 or TRBD2 (5 bases each). Germline CDR1 and CDR2: LGHNA and YNFKEQ. This CDR3 is built from 17 residues. V dropped 2 bases and J dropped 7 bases, with 23 bases sitting between them.

This chain joins TRBV7-9 and TRBJ2-7, with 12 bases identical to TRBD1. Germline V CDR1 and CDR2: SEHNR, FQNEAQ (reference sequence). CDR3 length: 13 amino acids. Losses at the gene ends were 7 bases for V and 6 bases for J; bases not matched to a gene: 4. For the CDR3, the DNA is TGTGCCAGCATCGGGACAGGGGGCTCCGAGCAGTACTTC. It encodes CASIGTGGSEQYF. The full variable domain, with the rest looked up from reference TRBV7-9 and TRBJ2-7, is DTGVSQNPRHKITKRGQNVTFRCDPISEHNRLYWYRQTLGQGPEFLTYFQNEAQLEKSRLLSDRFSAERPKGSFSTLEIQRTEQGDSAMYLCASIGTGGSEQYFGPGTRLTVT.

The chain combines TRBV9 with TRBJ2-1; the match to TRBD2 covers 14 bases. The CDR3 is 14 amino acids. Germline V CDR1 and CDR2: SGDLS, YYNGEE. The V and J ends lost 3 bases and 8 bases, in that order; junction bases with no gene match: 1. The CDR3 sequence is CASSATSGRDEQFF. In nucleotides, the CDR3 is TGTGCCAGCAGCGCGACTAGCGGGAGGGATGAGCAGTTCTTC. The full variable domain, with the rest looked up from reference TRBV9 and TRBJ2-1, is DSGVTQTPKHLITATGQRVTLRCSPRSGDLSVYWYQQSLDQGLQFLIQYYNGEERAKGNILERFSAQQFPDLHSELNLSSLELGDSALYFCASSATSGRDEQFFGPGTRLTVL.

This clonotype turned up a few times. The chain recombines TRBV10-3 with TRBJ1-1, with 8 positions matching TRBD1. In germline, CDR1 is ENHRY, CDR2 SYGVKD. Unmatched junction bases numbered 8, after V lost 11 bases and J lost 3 bases. The CDR3 covers 13 residues. The CDR3 DNA reads as TGTGCCCTAAGGACAGGGCGGGACACTGAAGCTTTCTTT. Protein product: CALRTGRDTEAFF.

This chain links TRBV11-1 with TRBJ2-2; 7 bases align to TRBD1. The CDR3 has 18 residues. The ends lost 4 bases at V and 5 bases at J; junction bases unmatched: 16. Per the germline V gene, CDR1 is SGHAT and CDR2 is FQDESV (reference sequence). In DNA, the CDR3 is TGTGCCAGCAGCTCACGGCCCCTAAGGGGGCGCCGGACCGGGGAGCTGTTTTTT. Its protein product is CASSSRPLRGRRTGELFF.